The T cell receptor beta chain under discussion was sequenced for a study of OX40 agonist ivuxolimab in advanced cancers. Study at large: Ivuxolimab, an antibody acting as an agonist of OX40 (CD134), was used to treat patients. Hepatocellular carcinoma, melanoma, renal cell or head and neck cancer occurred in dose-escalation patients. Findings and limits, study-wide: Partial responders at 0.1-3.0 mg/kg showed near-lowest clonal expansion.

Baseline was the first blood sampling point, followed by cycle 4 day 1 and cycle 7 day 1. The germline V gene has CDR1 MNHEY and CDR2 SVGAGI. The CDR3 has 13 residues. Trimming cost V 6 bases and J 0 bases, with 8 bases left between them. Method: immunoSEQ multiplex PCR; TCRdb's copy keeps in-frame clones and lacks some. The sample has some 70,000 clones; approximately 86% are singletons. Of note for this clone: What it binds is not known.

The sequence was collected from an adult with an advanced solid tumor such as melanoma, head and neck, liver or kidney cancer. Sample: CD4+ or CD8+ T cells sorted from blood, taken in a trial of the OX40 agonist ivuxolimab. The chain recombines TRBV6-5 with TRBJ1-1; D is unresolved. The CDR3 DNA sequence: TGTGCCAGCAGCCCTGAGTTGAACACTGAAGCTTTCTTT. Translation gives CASSPELNTEAFF.